The 17 T cell receptor beta chains below all came from one sample that was sequenced in a study of T cells after yellow fever vaccination. TCRdb reprocessed the 5' RACE reads with MiXCR, giving one entry per CDR3 protein. The table lists 250,000 or so distinct CDR3 sequences, roughly 3.5% of them singletons, with about 20% in the top ten. Sequences were derived from PBMCs, sampled 15 days after the yellow fever booster vaccination. The receptors originated from a man aged 18-30 years who received the YFV17D yellow fever vaccine.

This clonotype was seen repeatedly, ten times or more. V and J are TRBV10-2 and TRBJ2-5; a possible D gene is TRBD2 (6 bases). Per the germline V gene, CDR1 is WSHSY and CDR2 is SAAADI. This CDR3 region has 17 residues. V was clipped by 2 bases and J by 0 bases, with 16 bases between them. DNA of the CDR3: TGCGCCAGCAGTGAGGGGTCCGGATGGGGGGACCAAGAGACCCAGTACTTC. As protein: CASSEGSGWGDQETQYF.

The V gene is TRBV18, the J gene TRBJ1-1; D remains ambiguous. The CDR3 totals 14 residues. V was pared by 0 bases and J by 2 bases, with 7 bases between. In germline, CDR1 is KGHSH, CDR2 LQKENI. The CDR3 loop is CASSPPAGNTEAFF. The CDR3 DNA is TGTGCCAGCTCACCACCCGCGGGAAACACTGAAGCTTTCTTT.

This clonotype occurred many times. Here the CDR3 reads CSVVNQNTGELFF. DNA for the CDR3: TGCAGCGTTGTAAATCAGAACACCGGGGAGCTGTTTTTT. The chain is built from TRBV29-1 and TRBJ2-2; no reliable D call. Germline CDR1 is SQVTM and CDR2 is ANQGSEA. Trimming removed 4 bases at V and 1 base at J, with 7 bases between. This CDR3 is 13 amino acids long.

This clonotype was detected ten times or more. The chain combines TRBV3-1 with TRBJ2-4; the D is unclear. Germline lookup yields CDR1 LGHDT and CDR2 YNNKEL (reference sequence). V lost 1 base and J lost 0, with 16 bases in between. This CDR3 has 18 residues. This CDR3 reads CASSQGALGPLAKNIQYF. DNA of the CDR3: TGTGCCAGCAGCCAAGGGGCCCTAGGGCCTTTAGCCAAAAACATTCAGTACTTC.

This clonotype was recorded many times. The rearrangement uses TRBV20-1 and TRBJ2-1; TRBD2 matches at 8 bases. V lost 3 bases to trimming and J lost 5 bases; unmatched junction nucleotides: 3. Per germline, CDR1 DFQATT and CDR2 SNEGSKA (reference sequence). CDR3 size: 13 residues. The CDR3 sequence: CSASGGADNEQFF. In DNA form, the CDR3 reads TGCAGTGCTAGCGGGGGGGCCGACAATGAGCAGTTCTTC.

This clonotype has ten or more counts. The genes are TRBV7-9 and TRBJ1-3; D possibly corresponds to TRBD1 (5 bases). This CDR3 is built from 15 residues. Trimming removed 5 bases at V and 0 bases at J, with 11 bases between. Germline V gene sequence: CDR1 SEHNR, CDR2 FQNEAQ (reference sequence). The CDR3 here is CASSEAGTSGNTIYF. For the CDR3, the DNA is TGTGCCAGCAGCGAAGCCGGGACCTCTGGAAACACCATATATTTT.

This clonotype was detected ten times or more. CDR3 sequence: CASSQAEGWDTEAFF. Written as DNA, the CDR3 is TGCGCCAGCAGCCAAGCGGAGGGATGGGACACTGAAGCTTTCTTT. The chain has TRBV4-3 and TRBJ1-1; D remains unclear. The germline V and J ends were trimmed by 1 base and 3 bases, with 12 bases remaining between them. The CDR3 runs to 15 residues. Germline V gene sequence: CDR1 LGHNA, CDR2 YSLEER.

The chain joins TRBV5-4 to TRBJ2-1; 8 nucleotides agree with TRBD1. J gave up 9 bases and V 5 bases, and 4 bases lay outside the gene matches. This CDR3 is built from 12 residues. CDR1 is SGHNT and CDR2 is YYREEE in the germline V gene (reference sequence). In nucleotides, the CDR3 is TGTGCCAGCAGGCGGACAGGGAGTGAGCAGTTCTTC. Protein sequence: CASRRTGSEQFF.

This clonotype appeared many times. The genes are TRBV2 and TRBJ2-1; D is undetermined. The CDR3 is 15 amino acids. Per the germline V gene, CDR1 is SNHLY and CDR2 is FYNNEI. Trimming cost V 10 bases and J 6 bases, with 22 bases left between them. The CDR3 loop is CATPLRERRANEQFF. Here the CDR3 DNA reads TGTGCCACCCCGTTAAGGGAAAGAAGGGCCAATGAGCAGTTCTTC. The full variable domain, with the rest looked up from reference TRBV2 and TRBJ2-1, is EPEVTQTPSHQVTQMGQEVILRCVPISNHLYFYWYRQILGQKVEFLVSFYNNEISEKSEIFDDQFSVERPDGSNFTLKIRSTKLEDSAMYFCATPLRERRANEQFFGPGTRLTVL.

This clonotype was counted many times. The rearrangement joins TRBV10-3 to TRBJ1-5, with TRBD1 matching 9 bases. The germline CDR1 and CDR2 sequences are ENHRY and SYGVKD. The ends lost 11 bases at V and 9 bases at J; junction bases unmatched: 14. The length of the CDR3 is 14 residues. CDR3 DNA sequence: TGTGCCGGCCGGGACAGGGCGGACCAGTGGCCCCAGCATTTT. Translation gives CAGRDRADQWPQHF.

This clonotype has ten or more counts. The chain combines TRBV28 with TRBJ2-2; TRBD1 might be the D (5 bases). Trimming cost V 6 bases and J 1 base, with 15 bases left between them. The CDR3 runs 16 residues. CDR1 MDHEN and CDR2 SYDVKM come from the germline V gene. CDR3 nucleotide sequence: TGTGCCAGCAGAATCCGGATAGGACAGAACACCGGGGAGCTGTTTTTT. As protein: CASRIRIGQNTGELFF.

This clonotype was counted many times. The V gene is TRBV5-1, the J gene TRBJ2-1; D may be TRBD1 (6 bases). V lost 1 base, J lost 4 bases, and 12 bases lay in between. The CDR3 is made up of 15 amino acids. Germline lookup yields CDR1 SGHRS and CDR2 YFSETQ. This CDR3 reads CASSLLQGSYNEQFF. For the CDR3, the DNA is TGCGCCAGCAGCTTGCTTCAGGGGAGTTACAATGAGCAGTTCTTC.

This clonotype was recorded many times. The gene calls are TRBV4-1 and TRBJ2-1; D not certain. V was cut by 2 bases and J by 0 bases, with 11 bases left in between. Germline loops: CDR1 MGHRA, CDR2 YSYEKL. The CDR3 is made up of 16 amino acids. CDR3 protein: CASSQLSDSSYNEQFF. DNA of the CDR3: TGCGCCAGCAGCCAATTATCGGATAGCTCCTACAATGAGCAGTTCTTC.

This clonotype was seen ten or more times. This sequence joins TRBV6-2 or TRBV6-3 and TRBJ1-2; D might be TRBD1 (6 bases). Germline values: CDR1 MNHEY, CDR2 SVGEGT. CDR3 length: 15 amino acids. With 1 base removed from V and 7 bases from J, the gap between germline ends came to 16 bases. The CDR3 here is CASSYYPGAQTGYTF. CDR3 DNA sequence: TGTGCCAGCAGTTACTATCCGGGGGCGCAAACTGGCTACACCTTC.

At least ten counts were recorded for this clonotype. The V call is TRBV20-1, the J call TRBJ2-1, with 12 bases lining up with TRBD1. Germline CDR1 and CDR2: DFQATT and SNEGSKA (reference sequence). Trimming took 2 bases from V and 3 from J; bases not matched to a gene: 14. The length of the CDR3 is 19 residues. CDR3 in amino acids: CSARPPGQGATYLYNEQFF. CDR3 DNA: TGCAGTGCTAGACCACCGGGACAGGGGGCCACCTATCTCTACAATGAGCAGTTCTTC.

This clonotype was recorded at least ten times. CDR3 protein: CSVRQGLTANTEAFF. The CDR3 DNA follows: TGCAGCGTTCGGCAGGGCCTTACTGCGAACACTGAAGCTTTCTTT. This sequence joins TRBV29-1 and TRBJ1-1, with D possibly TRBD1 on 5 matching bases. The CDR3 runs 15 residues. Germline V lookup: CDR1 SQVTM, CDR2 ANQGSEA. The V and J ends lost 5 bases and 1 base respectively, with 17 bases between them.

This clonotype was detected ten times or more. This chain links TRBV6-5 with TRBJ2-7; no definite D call. The CDR3 consists of 15 residues. Germline V gene data show CDR1 as MNHEY and CDR2 as SVGAGI. The V end lost 0 bases, the J end lost 0 bases, and 9 bases lay between the germline ends. CDR3 sequence: CASSYSYHYSYEQYF. DNA for the CDR3: TGTGCCAGCAGTTACTCCTACCATTACTCCTACGAGCAGTACTTC.